One sample yielded the 28 T cell receptor beta chains listed below, sequenced in a study of OX40 agonist ivuxolimab in advanced cancers. The protocol was immunoSEQ multiplex PCR, while the TCRdb copy is restricted to in-frame clones and leaves out a portion. The sample lists more than 80,000 clones, 85% to 95% occurring once. The specimen was CD4+ or CD8+ T cells sorted from blood, collected in a trial of the OX40 agonist ivuxolimab. The source of these receptors is an adult with an advanced solid tumor such as melanoma, head and neck, liver or kidney cancer.

V usage is TRBV4-1 and J usage is TRBJ1-2, with D unclear. The CDR3 spans 15 residues. V was cut by 1 base and J by 0 bases, with 9 bases left in between. The germline gives CDR1 MGHRA, CDR2 YSYEKL. For the CDR3, the DNA is TGCGCCAGCAGCCAAGCGGGCACCACTAACTATGGCTACACCTTC. It codes for CASSQAGTTNYGYTF.

The chain uses TRBV14 and TRBJ2-3; D is ambiguous. Trimming removed 5 bases at V and 6 bases at J, with 9 bases between. CDR3 size: 12 residues. CDR1 SGHDN and CDR2 FVKESK come from the germline V gene. Here the CDR3 DNA reads TGTGCCAGCAGCTCTTACGCGGATACGCAGTATTTT. It codes for CASSSYADTQYF.

The chain combines TRBV30 with TRBJ2-1; D gene ambiguous. CDR1 is GTSNPN, CDR2 SVGIG, per germline (reference sequence). The CDR3 runs to 14 residues. V was trimmed by 0 bases and J by 3 bases, leaving 9 bases between them. The CDR3 DNA reads as TGTGCCTGGAGTGTAGGGTCTGACTACAATGAGCAGTTCTTC. It is translated as CAWSVGSDYNEQFF. Full variable domain (missing parts from reference TRBV30 and TRBJ2-1): SQTIHQWPATLVQPVGSPLSLECTVEGTSNPNLYWYRQAAGRGLQLLFYSVGIGQISSEVPQNLSASRPQDRQFILSSKKLLLSDSGFYLCAWSVGSDYNEQFFGPGTRLTVL.

The V and J genes are TRBV27 and TRBJ1-1; possible D gene TRBD1, 5 bases. Germline V lookup: CDR1 MNHEY, CDR2 SMNVEV (reference sequence). The length of the CDR3 is 17 residues. Trimming left V 0 bases short and J 0 bases short, with 14 bases between. CDR3 residues: CASSLSAAGYLNTEAFF. CDR3 in DNA: TGTGCCAGCAGTTTATCGGCAGCAGGGTACTTGAACACTGAAGCTTTCTTT.

V gene TRBV6-5 combines with J gene TRBJ1-1; D gene uncertain. The germline CDR1 and CDR2 sequences are MNHEY and SVGAGI. The CDR3 contains 14 residues. V dropped 5 bases and J dropped 0 bases, with 10 bases sitting between them. The CDR3 DNA reads TGTGCCAGCAGTGGTCCCGGACTGAACACTGAAGCTTTCTTT. Protein product: CASSGPGLNTEAFF.

The V call is TRBV5-4, the J call TRBJ2-2; D might be TRBD1 (6 bases). The germline CDR1 and CDR2 sequences are SGHNT and YYREEE (reference sequence). Deletions cut 4 bases from V and 5 bases from J, with 12 bases between. This CDR3 contains 14 residues. DNA for the CDR3: TGTGCCAGCAGCATGGGGGCGAGTACCGGGGAGCTGTTTTTT. Encoded protein: CASSMGASTGELFF. Full variable domain (remainder filled in from reference TRBV5-4 and TRBJ2-2): ETGVTQSPTHLIKTRGQQVTLRCSSQSGHNTVSWYQQALGQGPQFIFQYYREEENGRGNFPPRFSGLQFPNYSSELNVNALELDDSALYLCASSMGASTGELFFGEGSRLTVL.

The chain uses TRBV27 and TRBJ2-5; D is perhaps TRBD2 (5 bases). Per germline, CDR1 MNHEY and CDR2 SMNVEV (reference sequence). Between the trimmed V and J ends, which lost 3 bases and 5 bases, there was a span of 16 bases. The CDR3 loop spans 15 amino acids. As DNA, the CDR3 is TGTGCCAGCAGTTTCGGCAGCTTCGAGCGGGAGACCCAGTACTTC. It specifies CASSFGSFERETQYF.

The chain couples TRBV6-6 to TRBJ1-5, with D maybe TRBD1 (5 bases). Germline-derived CDR1 and CDR2 are MNHNY and SVGAGI (reference sequence). V dropped 5 bases and J dropped 0 bases, with 14 bases sitting between them. This CDR3 is built from 16 residues. CDR3 region: CASSKGSGVSNQPQHF. The CDR3 DNA reads as TGTGCCAGCAGTAAAGGGTCGGGGGTTAGCAATCAGCCCCAGCATTTT.

This chain uses TRBV19 with TRBJ2-5; D unresolved. Trimming cost V 1 base and J 5 bases, with 8 bases left between them. CDR1 is LNHDA, CDR2 SQIVND, per germline (reference sequence). The CDR3 is made up of 13 amino acids. The CDR3 DNA reads TGTGCCAGTAGTATAGGGGATTGGGAGACCCAGTACTTC. Residues: CASSIGDWETQYF.

The chain combines TRBV2 with TRBJ2-2, with 10 bases fitting TRBD1. CDR3 length: 15 amino acids. The V and J ends lost 7 bases and 3 bases, in that order; junction bases with no gene match: 5. From germline, CDR1 is SNHLY and CDR2 FYNNEI. CDR3 DNA sequence: TGTGCCAGCACTGACAGGGGGCGCGACACCGGGGAGCTGTTTTTT. Residues: CASTDRGRDTGELFF.

The rearrangement links TRBV11-2 to TRBJ1-5; 7 bases align to TRBD1. The CDR3 extends over 15 amino acids. V shed 5 bases and J 4 bases; nucleotides not matched to a gene: 8. Germline CDR1 SGHAT, CDR2 FQNNGV. CDR3 nucleotides: TGTGCCAGCAGCCTCACAGGGGCGGGAAATCAGCCCCAGCATTTT. Translation gives CASSLTGAGNQPQHF.

Remarks on this clone: The same CDR3 can be traced to other DNA sequences in this sample. The CDR3 bases are TGCGCCAGCAGCTTGGGCTCCCAAGAGACCCAGTACTTC. It encodes CASSLGSQETQYF. The V and J genes are TRBV5-1 and TRBJ2-5; D remains ambiguous. Germline V gene data show CDR1 as SGHRS and CDR2 as YFSETQ. Trimming left V 0 bases short and J 1 base short, with 4 bases between. CDR3 length equals 13 residues.

The chain links TRBV18 to TRBJ2-1; D gene unclear. The germline V gene encodes CDR1 KGHSH and CDR2 LQKENI. This CDR3 is 13 amino acids long. Trimming took off 0 bases at V and 8 bases at J, with 8 bases between the two ends. The CDR3 DNA follows: TGTGCCAGCTCACCACCGTTGGGCTATGAGCAGTTCTTC. The encoded protein is CASSPPLGYEQFF.

V and J are TRBV28 and TRBJ1-6, with unresolved D. The CDR3 extends over 12 amino acids. V gave up 4 bases and J gave up 10 bases, with 8 bases separating them. CDR1 is MDHEN and CDR2 is SYDVKM in the germline V gene. Here the CDR3 reads CASSSQESPLHF. The CDR3 DNA reads TGTGCCAGCAGTTCCCAGGAGTCACCCCTCCACTTT.

The chain employs TRBV28 and TRBJ2-5; no clear D gene. With 3 bases removed from V and 8 bases from J, the gap between germline ends came to 7 bases. The CDR3 contains 11 residues. The germline V gene has CDR1 MDHEN and CDR2 SYDVKM. CDR3 DNA sequence: TGTGCCAGCAGTTTTCAGATTACCCAGTACTTC. Translating it yields CASSFQITQYF.

V gene TRBV28 combines with J gene TRBJ1-2; no clear D gene. The germline V and J ends were trimmed by 8 bases and 0 bases, with 10 bases remaining between them. Germline lookup yields CDR1 MDHEN and CDR2 SYDVKM. This CDR3 is built from 13 residues. Written as DNA, the CDR3 is TGTGCCAGCTCCGATACAACTAACTATGGCTACACCTTC. This encodes CASSDTTNYGYTF.

J is TRBJ2-5 and V is TRBV6-5, with D possibly TRBD2 on 6 matching bases. From germline, CDR1 is MNHEY and CDR2 SVGAGI. The V end was cut by 2 bases, the J end by 5 bases, with 18 bases between. CDR3 length: 16 residues. CDR3: CASSYEAGGFGETQYF. CDR3 coding DNA: TGTGCCAGCAGTTACGAGGCAGGAGGGTTTGGGGAGACCCAGTACTTC.

The chain employs TRBV10-2 and TRBJ1-1; D is undetermined. The CDR3 contains 15 residues. The V and J ends lost 3 bases and 5 bases respectively, with 16 bases between them. Germline CDR1 is WSHSY and CDR2 is SAAADI. The CDR3 nucleotides are TGCGCCAGCAGTGATGCCGACGGGGTACGGACTGAAGCTTTCTTT. Translating gives CASSDADGVRTEAFF.

The chain links TRBV4-2 to TRBJ2-1, with D uncertain. This CDR3 has 15 residues. The V gene lost 0 bases and the J gene lost 4 bases, with 10 bases spanning the gap. The germline V gene has CDR1 LGHNA and CDR2 YNFKEQ. The CDR3 region has the DNA TGTGCCAGCAGCCAAGATGCGGCGAAGTACAATGAGCAGTTCTTC. Translated, it gives CASSQDAAKYNEQFF.

This clone was detected only once. The rearrangement uses TRBV2 and TRBJ2-6; weak D call: TRBD2 (5 bases). Trimming left V 7 bases short and J 0 bases short, with 13 bases between. The germline V gene has CDR1 SNHLY and CDR2 FYNNEI. CDR3 length equals 16 residues. The DNA for the CDR3 is TGTGCCAGCAAATTTCTAGCCGGCTCTGGGGCCAACGTCCTGACTTTC. Encoded protein: CASKFLAGSGANVLTF.

The V gene is TRBV30, the J gene TRBJ2-2; the D is unclear. The CDR3 runs to 16 residues. V shed 4 bases and J shed 1 base, with 16 bases lying between them. Looked up from germline, CDR1 is GTSNPN and CDR2 is SVGIG (reference sequence). The CDR3 loop reads CAWIPPGRGNTGELFF. CDR3 DNA: TGTGCCTGGATCCCCCCGGGCAGAGGGAACACCGGGGAGCTGTTTTTT. Full variable domain (remainder filled in from reference TRBV30 and TRBJ2-2): SQTIHQWPATLVQPVGSPLSLECTVEGTSNPNLYWYRQAAGRGLQLLFYSVGIGQISSEVPQNLSASRPQDRQFILSSKKLLLSDSGFYLCAWIPPGRGNTGELFFGEGSRLTVL.

Only one count was recorded for this clone. This chain links TRBV27 with TRBJ2-6, with a tentative D call TRBD2 (7 bases). Germline assignment: CDR1 MNHEY and CDR2 SMNVEV (reference sequence). The CDR3 consists of 14 residues. Deletions cut 11 bases from V and 0 bases from J, with 11 bases between. DNA for the CDR3: TGTGCCTGCGGGGGCAGCTCTGGGGCCAACGTCCTGACTTTC. Translating gives CACGGSSGANVLTF.

The chain is built from TRBV2 and TRBJ2-2; no clear D. With 6 bases removed from V and 6 bases from J, the gap between germline ends came to 5 bases. The CDR3 contains 11 residues. Germline lookup yields CDR1 SNHLY and CDR2 FYNNEI. CDR3 sequence reads: CASRGAGELFF. DNA for the CDR3: TGTGCCAGCAGGGGCGCCGGGGAGCTGTTTTTT.

This clone was counted once. V and J are TRBV5-1 and TRBJ2-1, with TRBD2 matching 7 bases. Germline CDR1 is SGHRS and CDR2 is YFSETQ. V shed 3 bases, J shed 4 bases, and the junction held 7 bases outside the gene matches. The CDR3 sequence is 15 residues long. CDR3 coding DNA: TGCGCCAGCAGCTCATGGGCGGGAGCTTACAATGAGCAGTTCTTC. Translation gives CASSSWAGAYNEQFF.

This clone was seen a few times. The chain uses TRBV18 and TRBJ1-6; 10 bases fit TRBD1. Germline values: CDR1 KGHSH, CDR2 LQKENI. Germline trimming cut 8 bases from V and 11 bases from J; bases unmatched to any gene: 12. The CDR3 contains 15 residues. CDR3 residues: CASTFTGTGVTPLHF. CDR3 nucleotides: TGTGCCAGCACCTTTACCGGGACAGGGGTAACACCCCTCCACTTT.

The V gene is TRBV5-1, the J gene TRBJ2-3; D is perhaps TRBD2 (6 bases). V lost 4 bases and J 3 bases, leaving 9 bases between the germline ends. The CDR3 runs to 13 residues. The germline CDR1 and CDR2 sequences are SGHRS and YFSETQ. The CDR3: CASSPGGTDTQYF. CDR3 sequence (DNA): TGCGCCAGCAGCCCCGGGGGTACAGATACGCAGTATTTT.

This chain uses TRBV4-3 with TRBJ2-3; possible D gene TRBD1, 6 bases. Trimming removed 1 base at V and 2 bases at J, with 7 bases between. CDR3 length: 14 residues. CDR1 is LGHNA, CDR2 YSLEER, per germline. The DNA of the CDR3 is TGCGCCAGCAGCCAAGGGGGGCCCACAGATACGCAGTATTTT. Translation gives CASSQGGPTDTQYF.

This chain joins TRBV7-8 and TRBJ1-5; D may be TRBD1 (6 bases). The CDR3 runs 14 residues. V was shortened by 1 base and J by 7 bases, with 11 bases between the two germline ends. Germline-derived CDR1 and CDR2 are SGHVS and FQNEAQ. The CDR3 region has the DNA TGTGCCAGCAGCTTAGACAGGGACAAGCAGCCCCAGCATTTT. Translation: CASSLDRDKQPQHF.